This T cell receptor (beta chain) came from a study of blood T cell repertoires in COVID-19. Study-level background: PBMCs, B-cell-depleted T cells, or T cells provided the cDNA or gDNA that made up the material.

The table came from immunoSEQ multiplex PCR; TCRdb's copy has only in-frame clones and leaves some out. The table records 100,000 to 150,000 clones, roughly four fifths of them present only once. With V trimmed by 3 bases and J by 10 bases, 12 bases remained unmatched. Looked up from germline, CDR1 is SGHAT and CDR2 is FQNNGV. The CDR3 covers 16 residues. The TCR comes from a woman aged 45 to 65 with acute or convalescent COVID-19. The sample consisted of peripheral blood. The chain combines TRBV11-2 with TRBJ1-6; TRBD1 agrees at 7 bases. The CDR3 is CASSFGDRGIGSPLHF. CDR3 DNA sequence: TGTGCCAGCAGCTTCGGGGACAGAGGTATCGGATCACCCCTCCACTTT.